The 22 T cell receptor beta chains given below trace back to one sample, sequenced in a study of cytomegalovirus exposure and HLA in healthy donors. The repertoire was sequenced with immunoSEQ multiplex PCR; TCRdb's copy has only in-frame clones and lacks some. The table lists around 140,000 clones, over 90% of them singletons. Sequences were obtained from PBMCs. These receptors came from a man aged 18 to 29 in good health and CMV-seropositive.

This sequence joins TRBV2 and TRBJ2-7, with a tentative D call TRBD2 (6 bases). CDR1 and CDR2 (germline): SNHLY, FYNNEI. V lost 6 bases and J lost 4, with 16 bases in between. This CDR3 region has 14 residues. This CDR3 reads CASRQQLAVYEQYF. The CDR3 nucleotides read TGTGCCAGCAGGCAACAATTAGCGGTATACGAGCAGTACTTC. Supplemented by reference TRBV2 and TRBJ2-7, the full variable domain reads EPEVTQTPSHQVTQMGQEVILRCVPISNHLYFYWYRQILGQKVEFLVSFYNNEISEKSEIFDDQFSVERPDGSNFTLKIRSTKLEDSAMYFCASRQQLAVYEQYFGPGTRLTVT.

This sequence joins TRBV7-9 and TRBJ2-3, with TRBD2 as a possible D gene (5 bases). Per the germline V gene, CDR1 is SEHNR and CDR2 is FQNEAQ (reference sequence). The CDR3 runs 12 residues. The V gene lost 6 bases and the J gene lost 7 bases, with 11 bases spanning the gap. This CDR3 is CASSDRGNTQYF. CDR3 bases: TGTGCCAGCAGTGACCGGGGAAATACGCAGTATTTT.

The rearrangement joins TRBV2 to TRBJ2-7, with 11 bases lining up with TRBD1. Looked up from germline, CDR1 is SNHLY and CDR2 is FYNNEI. With V trimmed by 5 bases and J by 6 bases, 6 bases remained unmatched. The CDR3 has 14 amino acids. The CDR3 protein is CASSQDRGLFEQYF. The CDR3 nucleotides are TGTGCCAGCAGTCAGGACAGGGGGCTTTTCGAGCAGTACTTC.

The V call is TRBV28, the J call TRBJ2-5, with no clear D. The CDR3 totals 16 residues. The germline V gene encodes CDR1 MDHEN and CDR2 SYDVKM. V lost 1 base and J lost 1, with 13 bases in between. The CDR3 reads CASSLFWQSFQETQYF. In DNA form, the CDR3 reads TGTGCCAGCAGTTTATTTTGGCAGTCGTTCCAAGAGACCCAGTACTTC.

This clone came up once. The chain uses TRBV5-8 and TRBJ1-1; no firm D call. Germline-derived CDR1 and CDR2 are SGHTS and YDEGEE. The CDR3 has 13 residues. Trimming shortened V by 0 bases and J by 1 base, and 4 bases separated the two germline ends. For the CDR3, the DNA is TGTGCCAGCAGCTTGGGCAGGAACACTGAAGCTTTCTTT. Its translation: CASSLGRNTEAFF.

The rearrangement uses TRBV28 and TRBJ2-4; TRBD2 agrees at 12 bases. CDR3 length equals 16 residues. Trimming cost V 5 bases and J 5 bases; bases outside gene matches: 7. Per germline, CDR1 MDHEN and CDR2 SYDVKM. This CDR3 is CASSNGLAGLENIQYF. In nucleotides, the CDR3 is TGTGCCAGCAGTAACGGACTAGCGGGATTGGAAAACATTCAGTACTTC.

The table lists this clone with a count of one. Other nucleotide sequences from this sample produce the same CDR3. The J gene is TRBJ1-4, the V gene TRBV28, with 9 nucleotides matching TRBD1. The CDR3 spans 15 residues. V shed 6 bases, J shed 3 bases, and the junction held 5 bases outside the gene matches. Germline V gene sequence: CDR1 MDHEN, CDR2 SYDVKM. CDR3 loop: CASSPGTGPNEKLFF. For the CDR3, the DNA is TGTGCCAGCAGCCCCGGGACAGGGCCTAATGAAAAACTGTTTTTT.

Only one count was recorded for this clone. This chain connects TRBV29-1 to TRBJ1-1, with D tentatively TRBD1 (6 bases). Between the trimmed V and J ends, which lost 7 bases and 5 bases, there was a span of 14 bases. This CDR3 has 12 amino acids. The germline V gene has CDR1 SQVTM and CDR2 ANQGSEA. In DNA form, the CDR3 reads TGCAGCGGGGCCATGGGGGCAACTGAAGCTTTCTTT. Translated: CSGAMGATEAFF.

This chain connects TRBV15 to TRBJ1-5; D not certain. Per germline, CDR1 LNHNV and CDR2 YYDKDF (reference sequence). CDR3 length: 13 residues. Trimming removed 5 bases at V and 1 base at J, with 6 bases between. The CDR3 DNA follows: TGTGCCACCAGCCCCCGGAGCAATCAGCCCCAGCATTTT. Translation gives CATSPRSNQPQHF.

V gene TRBV30 combines with J gene TRBJ2-7; 11 bases are shared with TRBD1. The ends lost 3 bases at V and 5 bases at J; junction bases unmatched: 15. The V gene's germline CDR1 is GTSNPN and CDR2 SVGIG (reference sequence). The CDR3 runs to 17 residues. Here the CDR3 reads CAWSLTFPGQGVDEQYF. CDR3 bases: TGTGCCTGGAGCCTTACATTCCCGGGACAGGGGGTTGACGAGCAGTACTTC.

This chain links TRBV29-1 with TRBJ2-1; TRBD2 aligns across 12 bases. From germline, CDR1 is SQVTM and CDR2 ANQGSEA. This CDR3 is built from 16 residues. Germline trimming cut 1 base from V and 5 bases from J; bases unmatched to any gene: 6. The CDR3 region has the DNA TGCAGCGTTGAAGTCTTAGCTAGCGGGGGGGACAATGAGCAGTTCTTC. It specifies CSVEVLASGGDNEQFF.

The chain couples TRBV19 to TRBJ1-1, with 8 bases matching TRBD1. The CDR3 extends over 13 amino acids. Per the germline V gene, CDR1 is LNHDA and CDR2 is SQIVND (reference sequence). After removal of 5 bases from V and 11 bases from J, the junction contained 10 bases not matched to a gene. The CDR3 bases are TGTGCCAGTAGTCCCCGGGACAGGCGGGTCGCTTTCTTT. This encodes CASSPRDRRVAFF.

The chain is built from TRBV5-1 and TRBJ1-1; D is undetermined. V dropped 4 bases and J dropped 0 bases, with 10 bases sitting between them. Germline CDR1 is SGHRS and CDR2 is YFSETQ. CDR3 length: 14 amino acids. CDR3 in amino acids: CASSTGEMNTEAFF. Here the CDR3 DNA reads TGCGCCAGCAGCACCGGAGAGATGAACACTGAAGCTTTCTTT.

This clone has just one count. The chain is built from TRBV27 and TRBJ1-5, with TRBD1 matching 10 bases. With 10 bases clipped from V and 0 bases from J, the junction kept 9 bases outside the gene matches. The CDR3 covers 16 residues. The V gene's germline CDR1 is MNHEY and CDR2 SMNVEV (reference sequence). The chain's CDR3 is CATGPGQGYSNQPQHF. CDR3 nucleotides: TGTGCCACCGGACCGGGACAGGGGTATAGCAATCAGCCCCAGCATTTT.

This rearrangement joins TRBV5-1 to TRBJ1-1; D is possibly TRBD1 (6 bases). The CDR3 is 15 residues long. Deletions cut 7 bases from V and 4 bases from J, with 20 bases between. Germline-derived CDR1 and CDR2 are SGHRS and YFSETQ. The CDR3 protein is CASDHRPGVGTEAFF. Written as DNA, the CDR3 is TGCGCCAGCGACCATCGACCAGGGGTTGGCACTGAAGCTTTCTTT. The full variable domain, rest sourced from reference TRBV5-1 and TRBJ1-1, is KAGVTQTPRYLIKTRGQQVTLSCSPISGHRSVSWYQQTPGQGLQFLFEYFSETQRNKGNFPGRFSGRQFSNSRSEMNVSTLELGDSALYLCASDHRPGVGTEAFFGQGTRLTVV.

CDR3 loop: CASSGTGGQIALYGYTF. The CDR3 DNA reads as TGTGCCAGCAGTGGAACGGGCGGACAGATCGCGCTCTATGGCTACACCTTC. The chain links TRBV2 to TRBJ1-2, with TRBD1 as a possible D gene (6 bases). Germline lookup yields CDR1 SNHLY and CDR2 FYNNEI. CDR3 length: 17 amino acids. Trimming shortened V by 4 bases and J by 4 bases, and 22 bases separated the two germline ends.

This chain joins TRBV6-1 and TRBJ1-4; TRBD1 aligns across 11 bases. The CDR3 loop spans 13 amino acids. Trimming took 11 bases from V and 9 from J; bases not matched to a gene: 8. Germline CDR1 and CDR2: MNHNS and SASEGT. The CDR3 spells CASGDRGLKKLFF. The CDR3 nucleotides read TGTGCCTCGGGGGACAGGGGGTTGAAAAAACTGTTTTTT.

The chain carries TRBV6-1 and TRBJ1-1; D not certain. The CDR3 sequence is 11 residues long. Germline CDR1 MNHNS, CDR2 SASEGT. With 6 bases removed from V and 5 bases from J, the gap between germline ends came to 7 bases. The chain's CDR3 is CASRTGTEAFF. DNA of the CDR3: TGTGCCAGCAGGACGGGTACTGAAGCTTTCTTT.

The chain has TRBV11-2 and TRBJ1-2, with 8 bases fitting TRBD1. Looked up from germline, CDR1 is SGHAT and CDR2 is FQNNGV. The trim removed 3 bases at V and 4 bases at J, leaving 7 bases unmatched. The CDR3 is 15 residues long. This CDR3 is CASSLQGASGYGYTF. CDR3 coding DNA: TGTGCCAGCAGCTTGCAGGGGGCCTCAGGCTATGGCTACACCTTC.

This clone was seen a single time. The rearrangement uses TRBV10-1 and TRBJ2-7; tentatively, D is TRBD2 (6 bases). The V and J ends lost 0 bases and 2 bases respectively, with 11 bases between them. The CDR3 has 15 amino acids. CDR1 is WNHNN and CDR2 is SYGVQD in the germline V gene (reference sequence). The CDR3 region has the DNA TGCGCCAGCAGTGAGTCGGGTAGCGGACCCTACGAGCAGTACTTC. Translated, it gives CASSESGSGPYEQYF.

This chain links TRBV2 with TRBJ1-5; 7 bases are shared with TRBD1. Germline CDR1 reads SNHLY; CDR2 reads FYNNEI. The CDR3 is made up of 15 amino acids. Trimming took 5 bases from V and 1 from J; bases not matched to a gene: 5. CDR3 protein: CASSLDRASNQPQHF. The CDR3 DNA sequence: TGTGCCAGCAGTCTAGACAGGGCGAGCAATCAGCCCCAGCATTTT.

The J gene is TRBJ2-3, the V gene TRBV27; 15 bases are shared with TRBD2. With 6 bases clipped from V and 4 bases from J, the junction kept 14 bases outside the gene matches. Germline lookup yields CDR1 MNHEY and CDR2 SMNVEV (reference sequence). CDR3 length: 19 residues. Here the CDR3 DNA reads TGTGCCAGCAGACGGACACCCGGACTAGCGGGAGGGTCGGCAGATACGCAGTATTTT. As protein: CASRRTPGLAGGSADTQYF.